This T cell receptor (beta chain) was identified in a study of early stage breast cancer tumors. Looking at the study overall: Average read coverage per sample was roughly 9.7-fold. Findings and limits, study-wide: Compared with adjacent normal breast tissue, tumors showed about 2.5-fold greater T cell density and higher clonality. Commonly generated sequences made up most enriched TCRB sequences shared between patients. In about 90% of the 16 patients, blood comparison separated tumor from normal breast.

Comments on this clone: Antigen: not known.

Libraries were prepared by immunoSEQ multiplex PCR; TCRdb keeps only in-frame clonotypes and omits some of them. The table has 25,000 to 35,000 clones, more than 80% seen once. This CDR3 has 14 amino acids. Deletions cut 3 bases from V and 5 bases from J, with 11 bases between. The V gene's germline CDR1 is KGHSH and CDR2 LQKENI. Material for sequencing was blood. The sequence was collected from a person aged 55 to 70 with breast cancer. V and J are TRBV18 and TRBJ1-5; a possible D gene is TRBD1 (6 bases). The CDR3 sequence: CASSPGTRDQPQHF. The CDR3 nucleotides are TGTGCCAGCTCACCGGGGACACGCGATCAGCCCCAGCATTTT.